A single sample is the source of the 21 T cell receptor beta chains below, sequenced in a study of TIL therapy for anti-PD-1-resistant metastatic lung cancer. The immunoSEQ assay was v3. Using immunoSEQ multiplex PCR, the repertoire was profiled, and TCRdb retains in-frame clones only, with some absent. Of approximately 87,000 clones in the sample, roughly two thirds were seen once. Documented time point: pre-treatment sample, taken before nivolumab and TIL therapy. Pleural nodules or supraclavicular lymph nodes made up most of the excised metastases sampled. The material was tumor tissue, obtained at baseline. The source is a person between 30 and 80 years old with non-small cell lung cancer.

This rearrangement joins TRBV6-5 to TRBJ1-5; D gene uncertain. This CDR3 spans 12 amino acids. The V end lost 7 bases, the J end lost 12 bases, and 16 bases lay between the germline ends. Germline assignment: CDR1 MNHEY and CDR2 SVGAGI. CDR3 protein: CASTGVWSRQHF. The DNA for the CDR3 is TGTGCCAGCACCGGAGTCTGGTCGCGCCAGCATTTT.

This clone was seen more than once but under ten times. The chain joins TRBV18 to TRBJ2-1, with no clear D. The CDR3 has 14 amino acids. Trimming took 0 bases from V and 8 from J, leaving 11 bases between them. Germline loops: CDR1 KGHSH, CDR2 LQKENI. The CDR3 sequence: CASSPPHLRDEQFF. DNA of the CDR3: TGTGCCAGCTCACCACCCCATCTCCGGGATGAGCAGTTCTTC.

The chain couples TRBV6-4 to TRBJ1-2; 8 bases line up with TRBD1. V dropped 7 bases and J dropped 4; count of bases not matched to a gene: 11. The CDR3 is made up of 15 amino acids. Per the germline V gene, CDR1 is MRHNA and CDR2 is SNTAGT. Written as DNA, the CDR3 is TGTGCCAGCATTGGCCGACAGGGGTCGGGCTATGGCTACACCTTC. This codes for CASIGRQGSGYGYTF.

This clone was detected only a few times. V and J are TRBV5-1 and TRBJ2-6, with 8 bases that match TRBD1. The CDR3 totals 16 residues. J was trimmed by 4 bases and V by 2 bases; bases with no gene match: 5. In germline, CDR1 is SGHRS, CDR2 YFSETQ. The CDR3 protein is CASSLDRGYGANVLTF. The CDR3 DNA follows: TGCGCCAGCAGCTTAGACAGGGGATACGGGGCCAACGTCCTGACTTTC. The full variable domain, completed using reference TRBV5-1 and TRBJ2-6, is KAGVTQTPRYLIKTRGQQVTLSCSPISGHRSVSWYQQTPGQGLQFLFEYFSETQRNKGNFPGRFSGRQFSNSRSEMNVSTLELGDSALYLCASSLDRGYGANVLTFGAGSRLTVL.

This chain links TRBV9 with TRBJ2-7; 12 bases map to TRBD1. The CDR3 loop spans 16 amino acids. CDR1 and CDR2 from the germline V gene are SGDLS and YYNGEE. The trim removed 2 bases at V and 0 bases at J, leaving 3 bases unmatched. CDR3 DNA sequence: TGTGCCAGCAGCGTCGGGACAGGGGGCCCCTCCTACGAGCAGTACTTC. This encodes CASSVGTGGPSYEQYF.

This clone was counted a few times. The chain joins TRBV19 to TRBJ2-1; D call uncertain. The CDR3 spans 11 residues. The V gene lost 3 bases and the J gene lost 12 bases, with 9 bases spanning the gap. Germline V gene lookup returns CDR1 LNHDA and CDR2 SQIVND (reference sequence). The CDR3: CASSINGPQFF. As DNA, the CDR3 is TGTGCCAGTAGTATCAATGGACCGCAGTTCTTC.

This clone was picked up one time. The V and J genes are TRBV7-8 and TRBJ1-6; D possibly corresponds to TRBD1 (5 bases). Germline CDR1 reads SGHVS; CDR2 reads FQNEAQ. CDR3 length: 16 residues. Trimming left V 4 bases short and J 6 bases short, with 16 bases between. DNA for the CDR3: TGTGCCAGCAGCTCCGAAGGGCCAGGGCTTAATTCACCCCTCCACTTT. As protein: CASSSEGPGLNSPLHF.

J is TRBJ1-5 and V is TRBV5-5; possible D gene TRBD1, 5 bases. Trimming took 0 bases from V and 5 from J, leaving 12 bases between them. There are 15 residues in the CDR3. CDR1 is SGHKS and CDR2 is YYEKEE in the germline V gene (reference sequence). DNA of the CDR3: TGTGCCAGCAGCTTGGCCCAGGGTCTCCATCAGCCCCAGCATTTT. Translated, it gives CASSLAQGLHQPQHF.

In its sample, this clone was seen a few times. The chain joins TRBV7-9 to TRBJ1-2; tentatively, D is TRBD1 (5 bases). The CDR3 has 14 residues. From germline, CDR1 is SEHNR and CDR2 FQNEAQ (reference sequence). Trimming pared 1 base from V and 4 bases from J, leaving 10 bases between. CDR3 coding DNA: TGTGCCAGCAGCTTAGATGGGGCAGTCTATGGCTACACCTTC. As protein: CASSLDGAVYGYTF.

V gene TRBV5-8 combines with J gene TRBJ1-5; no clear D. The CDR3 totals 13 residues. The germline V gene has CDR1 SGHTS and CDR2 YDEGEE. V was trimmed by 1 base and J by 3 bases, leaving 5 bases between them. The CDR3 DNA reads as TGTGCCAGCAGCTTGAGGGCCAATCAGCCCCAGCATTTT. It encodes CASSLRANQPQHF. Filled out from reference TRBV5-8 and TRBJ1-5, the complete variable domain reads EAGVTQSPTHLIKTRGQQATLRCSPISGHTSVYWYQQALGLGLQFLLWYDEGEERNRGNFPPRFSGRQFPNYSSELNVNALELEDSALYLCASSLRANQPQHFGDGTRLSIL.

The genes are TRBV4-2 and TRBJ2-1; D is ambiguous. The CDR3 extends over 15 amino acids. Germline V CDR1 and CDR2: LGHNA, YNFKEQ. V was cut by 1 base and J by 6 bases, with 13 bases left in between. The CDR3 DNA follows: TGTGCCAGCAGCCAAGGACCCTCCCTGGGCAATGAGCAGTTCTTC. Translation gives CASSQGPSLGNEQFF.

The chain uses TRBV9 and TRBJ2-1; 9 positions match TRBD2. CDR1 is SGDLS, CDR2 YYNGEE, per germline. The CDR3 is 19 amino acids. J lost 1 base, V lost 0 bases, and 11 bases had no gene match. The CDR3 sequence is CASSVGSSGDPISYNEQFF. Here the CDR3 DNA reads TGTGCCAGCAGCGTAGGATCTAGCGGGGATCCAATATCCTACAATGAGCAGTTCTTC.

This CDR3 reads CSVGFEAYLSGKLFF. In DNA form, the CDR3 reads TGCAGCGTTGGCTTCGAGGCCTACCTTTCGGGAAAACTGTTTTTT. The V gene is TRBV29-1, the J gene TRBJ1-4; D is ambiguous. CDR1 SQVTM and CDR2 ANQGSEA come from the germline V gene. The ends were cut back, 4 bases at V and 10 bases at J, with 22 bases in the middle. The CDR3 consists of 15 residues.

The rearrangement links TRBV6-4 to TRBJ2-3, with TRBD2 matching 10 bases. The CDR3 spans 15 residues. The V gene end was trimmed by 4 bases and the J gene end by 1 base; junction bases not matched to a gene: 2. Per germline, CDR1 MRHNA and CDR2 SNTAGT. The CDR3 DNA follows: TGTGCCAGCAGTGTCCTAGCGGGAGGCACAGATACGCAGTATTTT. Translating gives CASSVLAGGTDTQYF.

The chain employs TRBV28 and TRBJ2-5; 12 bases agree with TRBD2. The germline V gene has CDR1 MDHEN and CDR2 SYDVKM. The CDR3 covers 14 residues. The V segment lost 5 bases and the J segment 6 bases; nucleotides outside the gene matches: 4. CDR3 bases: TGTGCCAGCAGTCAGACTAGCGGGGGTCAGACCCAGTACTTC. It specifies CASSQTSGGQTQYF.

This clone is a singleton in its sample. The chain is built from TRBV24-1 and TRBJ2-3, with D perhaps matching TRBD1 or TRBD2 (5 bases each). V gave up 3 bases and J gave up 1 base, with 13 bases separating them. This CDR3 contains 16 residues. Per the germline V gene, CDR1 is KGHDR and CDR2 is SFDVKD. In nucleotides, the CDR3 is TGTGCCACCAGTGATCCCCCGGGACCCGGCACAGATACGCAGTATTTT. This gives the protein CATSDPPGPGTDTQYF.

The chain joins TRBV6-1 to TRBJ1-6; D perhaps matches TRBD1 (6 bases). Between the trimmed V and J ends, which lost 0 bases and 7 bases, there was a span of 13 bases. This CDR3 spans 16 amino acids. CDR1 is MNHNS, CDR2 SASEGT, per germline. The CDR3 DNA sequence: TGTGCCAGCAGTGAAGCGGGAGCAAGGGGGAATTCACCCCTCCACTTT. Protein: CASSEAGARGNSPLHF.

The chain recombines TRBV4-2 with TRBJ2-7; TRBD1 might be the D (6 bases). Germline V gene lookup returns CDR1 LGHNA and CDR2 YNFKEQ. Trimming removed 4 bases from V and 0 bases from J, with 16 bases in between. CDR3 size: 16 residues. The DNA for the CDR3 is TGTGCCAGCAGCCCAGACGGGCAGGGGAGCTCCTACGAGCAGTACTTC. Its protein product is CASSPDGQGSSYEQYF.

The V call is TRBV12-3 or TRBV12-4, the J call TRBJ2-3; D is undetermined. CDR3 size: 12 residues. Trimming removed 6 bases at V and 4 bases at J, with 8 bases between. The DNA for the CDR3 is TGTGCCAGCAGCCCCAGTTCAGATACGCAGTATTTT. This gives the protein CASSPSSDTQYF.

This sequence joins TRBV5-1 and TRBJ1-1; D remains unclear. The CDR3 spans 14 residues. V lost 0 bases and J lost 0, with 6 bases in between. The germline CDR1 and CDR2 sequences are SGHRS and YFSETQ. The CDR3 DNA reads TGCGCCAGCAGCTTGGACCAGATGAACACTGAAGCTTTCTTT. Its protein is CASSLDQMNTEAFF.

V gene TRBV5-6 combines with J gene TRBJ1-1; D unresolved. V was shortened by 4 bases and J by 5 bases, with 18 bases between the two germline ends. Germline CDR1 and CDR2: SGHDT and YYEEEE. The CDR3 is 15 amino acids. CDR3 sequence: CASSPVDREGTEAFF. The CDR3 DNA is TGTGCCAGCAGCCCCGTGGACCGAGAGGGAACTGAAGCTTTCTTT.